This is a list of T cell receptor beta chains from one sample in a study of glioma-infiltrating T cells. In TCRdb, the multiplex PCR reads were re-called with MiXCR into one record per CDR3 protein. The data show approximately 190,000 distinct CDR3 sequences, more than 30% seen once. What was sequenced was glioma tissue, nonneoplastic brain tissue, or PBMCs (not recorded which). These receptor sequences come from a human donor with low-grade glioma or glioblastoma, undergoing nonglioma brain surgery, or in good health (not recorded which). CDR3s include the opening cysteine and the closing phenylalanine or tryptophan. The D gene is left open where the match is weak. Clone size appears in some rows only: once, few, many, or a class for an expanded clone.

length: 15; D: NA; J: TRBJ2-5; V: TRBV7-6; size: few; CDR3: CASSPRHGEQETQYF; DNA: TGTGCCAGCAGCCCTAGACATGGGGAACAAGAGACCCAGTACTTC
length: 13; D: NA; J: TRBJ2-3; V: TRBV29-1; size: many; CDR3: CSVELGHTDTQYF; DNA: TGCAGCGTTGAACTGGGGCACACAGATACGCAGTATTTT
length: 13; D: NA; J: TRBJ2-3; V: TRBV10-3; size: many; CDR3: CAIRTRVTDTQYF; DNA: TGTGCCATCAGAACCCGGGTAACAGATACGCAGTATTTT
length: 17; D: TRBD1; J: TRBJ2-3; V: TRBV24-1; size: NA; CDR3: CATSDSRPDRAADTQYF; DNA: TGTGCCACCAGTGATTCCAGACCGGACAGGGCGGCAGATACGCAGTATTTT
length: 15; D: NA; J: TRBJ2-7; V: TRBV4-3; size: many; CDR3: CASSQASEATYEQYF; DNA: TGCGCCAGCAGCCAAGCCTCGGAGGCCACCTACGAGCAGTACTTC
length: 15; D: TRBD2; J: TRBJ2-1; V: TRBV18; size: many; CDR3: CASSPKREGRFEEFF; DNA: TGTGCCAGCTCACCAAAGCGGGAGGGCCGGTTCGAGGAGTTCTTC
length: 14; D: NA; J: TRBJ2-5; V: TRBV19; size: NA; CDR3: CSSSTPGLQETQYF; DNA: TGTTCCAGTAGTACCCCAGGGCTCCAAGAGACCCAGTACTTC
length: 15; D: TRBD2; J: TRBJ2-1; V: TRBV20-1; size: NA; CDR3: CSSQSDGRTYNEHFF; DNA: TGCAGTTCGCAGAGCGACGGGAGGACCTACAATGAGCATTTTTTC
length: 13; D: NA; J: TRBJ2-6; V: TRBV20-1; size: many; CDR3: CSASAGGANVLTF; DNA: TGCAGTGCTAGCGCAGGGGGGGCCAACGTCCTGACTTTC
length: 14; D: NA; J: TRBJ1-5; V: TRBV19; size: many; CDR3: CASSPLVAEQPQHF; DNA: TGTGCCAGTAGCCCTTTAGTCGCGGAACAGCCCCAGCATTTT
length: 14; D: NA; J: TRBJ1-4; V: TRBV25-1; size: many; CDR3: CASSVNPEGEKLFF; DNA: TGTGCCAGCAGTGTAAACCCGGAGGGGGAAAAACTGTTTTTT
length: 16; D: NA; J: TRBJ2-3; V: TRBV7-9; size: NA; CDR3: CASSPTAFTSTDTQYF; DNA: TGTGCCAGCAGCCCAACAGCTTTCACTAGCACAGATACGCAGTATTTT
length: 15; D: NA; J: TRBJ2-1; V: TRBV11-2; size: NA; CDR3: CASSLGRNSINEQFF; DNA: TGTGCCAGCAGCTTAGGAAGGAATAGCATCAATGAGCAGTTCTTC
length: 17; D: NA; J: TRBJ1-3; V: TRBV4-1; size: NA; CDR3: CASSLLTTGSSGNTIYF; DNA: TGCGCCAGCAGCCTCCTCACTACGGGGAGCTCTGGAAACACCATATATTTT
length: 14; D: TRBD2; J: TRBJ2-5; V: TRBV11-2; size: once; CDR3: CASSSPSGGETQYF; DNA: TGTGCCAGCAGCAGTCCTAGCGGGGGGGAGACCCAGTACTTC
length: 15; D: NA; J: TRBJ2-1; V: TRBV4-1; size: many; CDR3: CASSQESGLYNEQFF; DNA: TGCGCCAGCAGCCAAGAAAGTGGACTCTACAATGAGCAGTTCTTC
length: 13; D: NA; J: TRBJ2-2; V: TRBV11-2; size: many; CDR3: CASSLENSGELFF; DNA: TGTGCCAGCAGCTTAGAGAATTCCGGGGAGCTGTTTTTT
length: 15; D: NA; J: TRBJ2-7; V: TRBV6-2/TRBV6-3; size: NA; CDR3: CASSYWARGHYEQYF; DNA: TGTGCCAGCAGTTACTGGGCGAGGGGCCACTACGAGCAGTACTTC
length: 17; D: TRBD2; J: TRBJ2-1; V: TRBV19; size: many; CDR3: CASTPRTSGSSYNEQFF; DNA: TGTGCCAGTACCCCCCGGACTAGCGGGAGCTCCTACAATGAGCAGTTCTTC
length: 16; D: TRBD1; J: TRBJ2-5; V: TRBV20-1; size: once; CDR3: CSARDLRTGGSETQYF; DNA: TGCAGTGCTAGAGATTTGAGGACAGGGGGCTCGGAGACCCAGTACTTC
length: 17; D: NA; J: TRBJ1-3; V: TRBV6-1; size: many; CDR3: CASSTSAVPGSGNTIYF; DNA: TGTGCCAGCAGCACTTCGGCCGTCCCGGGCTCTGGAAACACCATATATTTT
length: 12; D: TRBD1; J: TRBJ1-1; V: TRBV30; size: NA; CDR3: CASDRGGTEASF; DNA: TGTGCCTCGGACAGGGGAGGGACTGAAGCTTCCTTT
length: 15; D: NA; J: TRBJ2-3; V: TRBV7-3; size: few; CDR3: CASSPRAASTDTQYF; DNA: TGTGCCAGCAGCCCCCGCGCTGCTAGCACAGATACGCAGTATTTT
length: 17; D: TRBD1; J: TRBJ2-1; V: TRBV5-4; size: NA; CDR3: CASSGDRGSSSYNEQLF; DNA: TGTGCCAGCAGCGGGGACAGGGGGTCCAGCTCCTACAATGAGCAGTTATTC
length: 15; D: TRBD1; J: TRBJ2-3; V: TRBV7-9; size: many; CDR3: CASSYVEGARDTQYF; DNA: TGTGCCAGCAGCTACGTCGAGGGGGCGAGGGATACGCAGTATTTT
length: 13; D: NA; J: TRBJ2-2; V: TRBV6-1; size: many; CDR3: CTPGAANTGELFF; DNA: TGTACTCCTGGGGCAGCGAATACCGGGGAGCTGTTTTTT
length: 13; D: NA; J: TRBJ1-4; V: TRBV11-2; size: few; CDR3: CASSRPVSEKLFF; DNA: TGTGCCAGCAGCCGACCGGTTAGTGAAAAACTGTTTTTT
length: 14; D: TRBD2; J: TRBJ2-7; V: TRBV27; size: many; CDR3: CASSPAGGPREQYF; DNA: TGTGCCAGCAGTCCAGCGGGAGGGCCGCGCGAGCAGTACTTC